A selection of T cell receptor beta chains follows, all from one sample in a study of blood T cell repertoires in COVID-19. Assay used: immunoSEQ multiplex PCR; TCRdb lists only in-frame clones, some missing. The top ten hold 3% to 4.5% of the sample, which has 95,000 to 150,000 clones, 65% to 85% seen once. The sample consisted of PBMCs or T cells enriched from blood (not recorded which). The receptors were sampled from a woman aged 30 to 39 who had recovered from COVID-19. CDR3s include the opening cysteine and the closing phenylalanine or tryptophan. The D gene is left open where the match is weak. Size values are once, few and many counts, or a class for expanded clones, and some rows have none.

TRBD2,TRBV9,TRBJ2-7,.,TGTGCCAGCAGCCAGACTAGCGGGATGCCCTACGAGCAGTACTTC,CASSQTSGMPYEQYF
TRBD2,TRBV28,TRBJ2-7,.,TGTGCCAGCAGTTTCGGCTGGGGGACTAGGGCCTACGAGCAGTACTTC,CASSFGWGTRAYEQYF
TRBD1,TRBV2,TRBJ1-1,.,TGTGCCAGCAGTGAAGAGATCGGGGGAAGGGACAGCGAAGCTTTCTTT,CASSEEIGGRDSEAFF
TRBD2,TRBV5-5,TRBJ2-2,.,TGTGCCAGCAGCTTGGGACTAGCGGGCACCACCGGGGAGCTGTTTTTT,CASSLGLAGTTGELFF
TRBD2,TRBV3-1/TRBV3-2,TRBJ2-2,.,TGTGCCAGCAGCCAGAAAACCGGGACTAGCGGGAGGGCCCTCACCGGGGAGCTGTTTTTT,CASSQKTGTSGRALTGELFF
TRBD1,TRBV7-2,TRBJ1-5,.,TGTGCCAGCAGCTTAAGGACAGGGGGCTATCAGCCCCAGCATTTT,CASSLRTGGYQPQHF
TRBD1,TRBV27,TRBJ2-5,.,TGTGCCAGCAGTGCCCCTGACAGGGGCCCCCAAGAGACCCAGTACTTC,CASSAPDRGPQETQYF
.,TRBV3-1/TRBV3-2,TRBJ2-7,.,TGTGCCAGCAGCAAAAATACAGGGCCCTACGAGCAGTACTTC,CASSKNTGPYEQYF
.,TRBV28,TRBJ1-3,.,TGTGCCAGCATCCCCGCCAACAGTCTCGGAAACACCATATATTTT,CASIPANSLGNTIYF
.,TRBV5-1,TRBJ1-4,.,TGCGCCAGCAGCTTGGATCCCCCAGGGTCGTCTAATGAAAAACTGTTTTTT,CASSLDPPGSSNEKLFF
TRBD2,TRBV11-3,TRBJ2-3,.,TGTGCCAGCAGCTTAGGCCCCCTGGCTAGCGGTACGCAGTATTTT,CASSLGPLASGTQYF
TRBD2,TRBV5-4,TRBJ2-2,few,TGTGCCAGCAGCTTGGGAAGCGGGAGGGCCGGGGAGCTGTTTTTT,CASSLGSGRAGELFF
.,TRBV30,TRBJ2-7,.,TGTGCCTGGAGTGTAGGTCGCGGGGAGCAGTACTTC,CAWSVGRGEQYF
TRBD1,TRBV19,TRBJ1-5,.,TGTGCCAGTAGAAGGGACAGGGGTTCCCCGAGCCCTCCGCCCCAGCATTTT,CASRRDRGSPSPPPQHF
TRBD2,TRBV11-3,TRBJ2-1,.,TGTGCCAGCAGCACCGGGACTAGCGGGAGGGCCTATGAGCAGTTCTTC,CASSTGTSGRAYEQFF
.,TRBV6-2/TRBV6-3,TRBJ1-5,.,TGTGCCAGCAGTTACTCGACAGTTTTCCAGCATTTT,CASSYSTVFQHF
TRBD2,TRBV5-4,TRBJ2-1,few,TGTGCCAGCAGCTTGGGTGGTGCGGGAGGGAGGTACAATGAGCAGTTCTTC,CASSLGGAGGRYNEQFF
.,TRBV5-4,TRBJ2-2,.,TGTGCCAGCAGTTTACAGGGAACCGGGGAGCTGTTTTTT,CASSLQGTGELFF
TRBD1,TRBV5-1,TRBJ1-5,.,TGCGCCAGCAGCTGCCGACAGGGCCCTCAGCCCCAGCATTTT,CASSCRQGPQPQHF
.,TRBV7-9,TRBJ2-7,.,TGTGCCAGCAGACGCGGGACCTACGAGCAGTACTTC,CASRRGTYEQYF